The clone carrying this T cell receptor beta chain was counted a few times. Its cognate antigen is unknown. Pregnant or lactating patients were excluded, as were those with uncontrolled infection or other autoimmune disease. Clinical symptoms, serum thyroxine and TRAb, thyroid ultrasound and orbital computed tomography together formed the diagnostic basis. Using RNA transcripts as the source, TCR beta CDR3 regions were amplified. The HTBI primer set was used in a first-round RT-PCR of the TCR CDR3. TCRdb used MiXCR to reprocess the multiplex PCR reads, holding one entry per CDR3 protein. This table holds some 510,000 distinct CDR3 sequences, around 45% found once. The data belong to a study of T cells in Graves' hyperthyroidism and ophthalmopathy. The CDR3 length is 15 residues. Trimming took 6 bases from V and 1 from J, leaving 15 bases between them. Per the germline V gene, CDR1 is SNHLY and CDR2 is FYNNEI.

Study findings and constraints: Model output signaled ophthalmopathy a median 6.5 months ahead of onset.

What was sequenced was peripheral blood or thyroid tissue (not recorded which). The sequence was obtained from a woman between 18 and 29 years old with Graves' hyperthyroidism. This sequence joins TRBV2 and TRBJ2-5; D is uncertain. The CDR3: CASSAFSSFQETQYF. Written as DNA, the CDR3 is TGTGCCAGCAGCGCCTTCTCAAGTTTCCAAGAGACCCAGTACTTC.